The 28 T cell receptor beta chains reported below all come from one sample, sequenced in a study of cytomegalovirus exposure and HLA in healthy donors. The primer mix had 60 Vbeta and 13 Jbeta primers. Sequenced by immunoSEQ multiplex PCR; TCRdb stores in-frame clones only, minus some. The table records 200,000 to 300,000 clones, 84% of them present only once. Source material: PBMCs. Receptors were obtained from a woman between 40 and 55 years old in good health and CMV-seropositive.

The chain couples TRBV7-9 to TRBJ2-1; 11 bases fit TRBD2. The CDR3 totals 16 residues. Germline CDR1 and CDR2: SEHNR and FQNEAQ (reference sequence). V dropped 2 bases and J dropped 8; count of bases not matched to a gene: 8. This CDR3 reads CASSLLPSGRYDEQFF. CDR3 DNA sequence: TGTGCCAGCAGCTTACTTCCTAGCGGGAGGTACGATGAGCAGTTCTTC.

CDR3 in amino acids: CASSLAGQLVSGANVLTF. As DNA, the CDR3 is TGTGCCAGCAGCTTAGCGGGGCAGCTAGTCTCTGGGGCCAACGTCCTGACTTTC. The rearrangement links TRBV7-9 to TRBJ2-6, with a weak D call TRBD1 (5 bases). V was cut by 0 bases and J by 0 bases, with 12 bases left in between. The germline CDR1 and CDR2 sequences are SEHNR and FQNEAQ (reference sequence). The CDR3 runs 18 residues.

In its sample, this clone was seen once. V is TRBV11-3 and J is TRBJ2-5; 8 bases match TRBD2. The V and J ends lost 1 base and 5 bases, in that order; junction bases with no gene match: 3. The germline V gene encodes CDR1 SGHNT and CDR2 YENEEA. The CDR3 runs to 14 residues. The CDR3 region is CASSLAGGLETQYF. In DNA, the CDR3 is TGTGCCAGCAGCTTAGCGGGAGGGCTGGAGACCCAGTACTTC.

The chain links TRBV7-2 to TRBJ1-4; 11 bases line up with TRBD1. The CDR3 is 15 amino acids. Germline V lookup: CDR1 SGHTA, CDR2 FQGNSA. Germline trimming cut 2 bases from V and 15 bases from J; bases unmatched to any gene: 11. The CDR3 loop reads CASSLPPRGQGEVFF. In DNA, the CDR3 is TGTGCCAGCAGCTTACCTCCAAGGGGACAGGGGGAGGTGTTTTTT.

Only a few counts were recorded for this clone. CDR3 residues: CASKGGYRSYEQYF. The CDR3 DNA reads TGTGCCAGCAAAGGGGGCTATAGGTCCTACGAGCAGTACTTC. The chain uses TRBV6-5 and TRBJ2-7; 7 nucleotides align to TRBD1. Trimming removed 7 bases from V and 1 base from J; junction bases left unmatched: 7. There are 14 residues in the CDR3. The V gene's germline CDR1 is MNHEY and CDR2 SVGAGI.

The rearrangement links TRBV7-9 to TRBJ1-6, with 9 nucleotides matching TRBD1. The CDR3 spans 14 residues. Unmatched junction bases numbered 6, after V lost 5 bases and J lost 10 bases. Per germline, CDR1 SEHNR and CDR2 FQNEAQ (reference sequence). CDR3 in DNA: TGTGCCAGCAGCAACGGGACAGGGTTCTCACCCCTCCACTTT. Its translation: CASSNGTGFSPLHF.

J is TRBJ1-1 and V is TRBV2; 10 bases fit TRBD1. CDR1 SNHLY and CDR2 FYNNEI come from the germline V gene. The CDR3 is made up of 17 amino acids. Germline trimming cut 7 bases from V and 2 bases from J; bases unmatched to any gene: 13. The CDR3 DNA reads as TGTGCCAGCACTATGACAGGGGGCGGATTAGGAAACACTGAAGCTTTCTTT. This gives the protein CASTMTGGGLGNTEAFF.

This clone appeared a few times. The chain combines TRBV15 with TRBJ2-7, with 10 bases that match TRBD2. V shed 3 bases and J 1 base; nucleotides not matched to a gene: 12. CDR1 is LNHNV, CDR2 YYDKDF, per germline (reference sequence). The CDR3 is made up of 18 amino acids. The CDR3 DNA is TGTGCCACCAGCAGGGAAAAGGGGGGACTAGCGCTTTCCTACGAGCAGTACTTC. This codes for CATSREKGGLALSYEQYF.

CDR3 sequence: CASSLVDRVTEAFF. CDR3 nucleotide sequence: TGTGCCAGCAGCTTAGTAGACAGGGTCACTGAAGCTTTCTTT. The chain combines TRBV11-1 with TRBJ1-1; 7 positions agree with TRBD1. Trimming cost V 1 base and J 4 bases; bases outside gene matches: 3. The V gene's germline CDR1 is SGHAT and CDR2 FQDESV (reference sequence). The CDR3 loop spans 14 amino acids.

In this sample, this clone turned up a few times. CDR3 DNA: TGCAGCGTTGAAAACCCAGCGGGACAGGGTTGGGATGAGCAGTTCTTC. Protein: CSVENPAGQGWDEQFF. This chain links TRBV29-1 with TRBJ2-1; 9 nucleotides line up with TRBD1. This CDR3 comprises 16 residues. Germline lookup yields CDR1 SQVTM and CDR2 ANQGSEA. V dropped 2 bases and J dropped 8; count of bases not matched to a gene: 13.

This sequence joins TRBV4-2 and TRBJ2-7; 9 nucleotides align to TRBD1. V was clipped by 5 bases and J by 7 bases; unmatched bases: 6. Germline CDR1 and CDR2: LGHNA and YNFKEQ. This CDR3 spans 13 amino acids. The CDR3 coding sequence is TGTGCCAGCAGCTCCCGGGACAGGGAGGAGCAGTACTTC. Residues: CASSSRDREEQYF.

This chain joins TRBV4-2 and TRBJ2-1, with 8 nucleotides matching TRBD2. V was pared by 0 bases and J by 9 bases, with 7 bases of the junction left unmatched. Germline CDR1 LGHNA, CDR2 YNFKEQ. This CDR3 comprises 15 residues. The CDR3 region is CASSQETSVSGEQFF. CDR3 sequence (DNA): TGTGCCAGCAGCCAAGAGACTAGCGTTAGCGGTGAGCAGTTCTTC.

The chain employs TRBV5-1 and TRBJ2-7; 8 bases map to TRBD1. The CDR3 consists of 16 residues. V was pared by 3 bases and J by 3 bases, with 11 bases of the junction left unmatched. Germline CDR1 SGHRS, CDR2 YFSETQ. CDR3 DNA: TGCGCCAGCAGCTCTGCCCCGACCGGACAGGGCTACGAGCAGTACTTC. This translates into CASSSAPTGQGYEQYF.

The CDR3 sequence is CASSLVGQGYEQYF. The DNA for the CDR3 is TGTGCCAGTAGTTTGGTGGGGCAAGGCTACGAGCAGTACTTC. The genes are TRBV19 and TRBJ2-7; D may be TRBD1 (5 bases). V was cut by 5 bases and J by 3 bases, with 14 bases left in between. Germline V gene data show CDR1 as LNHDA and CDR2 as SQIVND (reference sequence). The CDR3 is 14 amino acids.

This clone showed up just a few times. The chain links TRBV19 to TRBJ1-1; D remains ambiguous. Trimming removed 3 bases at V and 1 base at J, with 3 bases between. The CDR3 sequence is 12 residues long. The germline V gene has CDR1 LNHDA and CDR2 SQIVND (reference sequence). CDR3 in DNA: TGTGCCAGTAGTATGAGGAACACTGAAGCTTTCTTT. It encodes CASSMRNTEAFF.

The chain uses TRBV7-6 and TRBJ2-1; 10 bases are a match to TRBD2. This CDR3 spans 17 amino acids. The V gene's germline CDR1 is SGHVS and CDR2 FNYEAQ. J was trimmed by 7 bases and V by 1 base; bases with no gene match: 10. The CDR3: CASSLGVAGGTPNEQFF. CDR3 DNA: TGTGCCAGCAGCTTAGGGGTAGCGGGAGGAACCCCAAATGAGCAGTTCTTC.

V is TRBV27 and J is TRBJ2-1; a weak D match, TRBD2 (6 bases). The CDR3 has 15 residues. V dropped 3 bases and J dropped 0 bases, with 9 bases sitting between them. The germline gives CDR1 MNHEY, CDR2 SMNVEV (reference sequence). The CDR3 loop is CASSFAGSSYNEQFF. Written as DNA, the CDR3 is TGTGCCAGCAGTTTCGCGGGGAGCTCCTACAATGAGCAGTTCTTC.

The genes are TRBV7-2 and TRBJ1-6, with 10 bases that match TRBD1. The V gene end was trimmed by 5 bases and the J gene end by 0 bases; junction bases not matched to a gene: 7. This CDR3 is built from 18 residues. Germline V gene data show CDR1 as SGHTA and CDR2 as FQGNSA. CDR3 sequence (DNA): TGTGCCAGCAGCCTCGGGACAGGGGTTAGCTCCTATAATTCACCCCTCCACTTT. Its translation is CASSLGTGVSSYNSPLHF.

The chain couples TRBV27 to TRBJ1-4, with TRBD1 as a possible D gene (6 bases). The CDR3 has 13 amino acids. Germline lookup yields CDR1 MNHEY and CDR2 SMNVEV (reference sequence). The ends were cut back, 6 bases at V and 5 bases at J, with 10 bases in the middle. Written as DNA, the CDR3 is TGTGCCAGCAGGCCTACAGGGAATGAAAAACTGTTTTTT. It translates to CASRPTGNEKLFF.

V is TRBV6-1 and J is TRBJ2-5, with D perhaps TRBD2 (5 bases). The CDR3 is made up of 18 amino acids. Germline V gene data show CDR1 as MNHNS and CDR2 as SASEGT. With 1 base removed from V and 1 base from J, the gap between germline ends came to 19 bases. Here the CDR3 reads CASSEGLASLTPQETQYF. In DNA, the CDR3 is TGTGCCAGCAGTGAAGGCCTAGCCAGCTTAACCCCCCAAGAGACCCAGTACTTC.

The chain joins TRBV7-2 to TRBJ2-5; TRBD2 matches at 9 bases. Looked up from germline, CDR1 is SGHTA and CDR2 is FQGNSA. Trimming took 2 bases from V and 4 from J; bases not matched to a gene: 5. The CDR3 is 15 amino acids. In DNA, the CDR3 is TGTGCCAGCAGCTTAAGGCGGGAGGGCCGAGAGACCCAGTACTTC. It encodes CASSLRREGRETQYF.

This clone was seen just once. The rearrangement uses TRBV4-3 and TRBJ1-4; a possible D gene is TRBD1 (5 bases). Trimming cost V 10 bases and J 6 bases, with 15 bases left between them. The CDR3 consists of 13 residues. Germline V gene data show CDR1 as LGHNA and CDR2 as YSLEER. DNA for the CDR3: TGCGCCACCCGGGGGGGGATCGATGAAAAACTGTTTTTT. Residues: CATRGGIDEKLFF.

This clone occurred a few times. The CDR3 loop reads CASALRSGAYEQYF. The CDR3 DNA reads TGCGCCAGCGCGTTGAGATCCGGGGCCTACGAGCAGTACTTC. This chain connects TRBV10-1 to TRBJ2-7; a possible D gene is TRBD2 (5 bases). Trimming left V 8 bases short and J 2 bases short, with 16 bases between. In germline, CDR1 is WNHNN, CDR2 SYGVQD (reference sequence). The CDR3 runs to 14 residues.

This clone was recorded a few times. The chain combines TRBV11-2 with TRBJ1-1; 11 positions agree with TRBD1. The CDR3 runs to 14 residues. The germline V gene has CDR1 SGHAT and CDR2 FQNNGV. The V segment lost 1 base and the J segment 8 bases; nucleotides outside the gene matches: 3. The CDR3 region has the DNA TGTGCCAGCAGCTTAGGGACAGGGGGCTGGGAAGCTTTCTTT. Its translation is CASSLGTGGWEAFF.

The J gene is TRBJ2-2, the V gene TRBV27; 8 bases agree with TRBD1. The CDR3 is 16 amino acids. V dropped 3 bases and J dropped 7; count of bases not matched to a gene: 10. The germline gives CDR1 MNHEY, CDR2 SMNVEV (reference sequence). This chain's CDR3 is CASSFFRGLTHGELFF. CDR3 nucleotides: TGTGCCAGCAGTTTTTTCAGGGGGCTGACCCACGGGGAGCTGTTTTTT.

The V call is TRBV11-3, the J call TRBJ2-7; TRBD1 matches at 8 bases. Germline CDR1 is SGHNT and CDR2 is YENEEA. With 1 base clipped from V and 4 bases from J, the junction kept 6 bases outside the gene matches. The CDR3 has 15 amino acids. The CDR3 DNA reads TGTGCCAGCAGCTTAGGACAGGGGAACCTGTACGAGCAGTACTTC. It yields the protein CASSLGQGNLYEQYF.

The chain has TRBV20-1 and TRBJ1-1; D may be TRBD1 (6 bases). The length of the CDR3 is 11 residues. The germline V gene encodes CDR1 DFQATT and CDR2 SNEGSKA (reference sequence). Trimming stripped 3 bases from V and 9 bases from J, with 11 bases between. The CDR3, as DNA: TGCAGTGCTAGGACAGGCTCTCAAGCTTTCTTT. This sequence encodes CSARTGSQAFF.

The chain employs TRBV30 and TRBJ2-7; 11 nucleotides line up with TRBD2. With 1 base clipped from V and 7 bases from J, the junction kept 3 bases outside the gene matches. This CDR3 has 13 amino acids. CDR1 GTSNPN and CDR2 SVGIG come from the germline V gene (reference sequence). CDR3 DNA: TGTGCCTGGAGTGGGACTAGCGGGTCGGAGCAGTACTTC. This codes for CAWSGTSGSEQYF.